These 9 T cell receptor beta chains were sequenced from one sample in a study of spatial heterogeneity in lung cancer (dated by TCRdb to about 2019). Sample time point, as interpreted from the label and publication: sample taken at primary tumor resection. For TCR sequencing, whole RNA was extracted from tumor and nontumor lung tissue, or from cryopreserved PBMC samples, and no cell sorting was done. The library came from 5' RACE. The data were produced on a NextSeq 500. The public reads were run again by TCRdb, first through fastp at Q25 and then through MiXCR, and only productive beta chains were kept. Every distinct CDR3 protein forms one entry, paired with its most common genes and DNA. This sample holds about 90,000 distinct CDR3 sequences; approximately 8.5% were observed only once. 6.9% of the sample rests with the top ten. This material consisted of PBMCs, taken at surgery. The receptors shown here come from a male donor with early-stage non-small cell lung cancer.

This clonotype occurred a few times. One junction end disagrees with the germline gene, perhaps due to a read error. The V and J genes are TRBV6-6 and TRBJ2-3; TRBD2 matches 8 bases. Germline CDR1 reads MNHNY; CDR2 reads SVGAGI (reference sequence). The CDR3 consists of 13 residues. DNA of the CDR3: TGTGCCAGCAGTTATAATCCACTAGCGGCCCCGGATTTT. This translates into CASSYNPLAAPDF.

A few counts support this clonotype. This chain uses TRBV6-6 with TRBJ2-7; D may correspond to TRBD1 or TRBD2 (6 bases each). The CDR3 is 13 amino acids. Trimming stripped 6 bases from V and 3 bases from J, with 12 bases between. CDR1 and CDR2 from the germline V gene are MNHNY and SVGAGI (reference sequence). The CDR3 protein is CASSRGRNYEQYF. DNA for the CDR3: TGTGCCAGCAGCCGGGGGCGAAACTACGAGCAGTACTTC.

This sequence joins TRBV29-1 and TRBJ2-2, with a weak D call TRBD1 (5 bases). Trimming took off 6 bases at V and 3 bases at J, with 8 bases between the two ends. CDR1 and CDR2 from the germline V gene are SQVTM and ANQGSEA. This CDR3 contains 12 residues. CDR3 protein: CSVLRDTGELFF. The CDR3 region has the DNA TGCAGCGTCCTCAGGGACACCGGGGAGCTGTTTTTT.

The rearrangement links TRBV12-3 or TRBV12-4 to TRBJ1-1, with 9 bases that match TRBD1. This CDR3 contains 13 residues. With V trimmed by 5 bases and J by 3 bases, 1 base remained unmatched. The CDR3 spells CASSGTGYTEAFF. The CDR3 nucleotides read TGTGCCAGCAGTGGGACAGGGTACACTGAAGCTTTCTTT.

The chain couples TRBV3-1 to TRBJ2-3; 7 nucleotides agree with TRBD2. The CDR3 is made up of 16 amino acids. After removal of 2 bases from V and 6 bases from J, the junction contained 11 bases not matched to a gene. Germline V gene data show CDR1 as LGHDT and CDR2 as YNNKEL (reference sequence). This chain's CDR3 is CASSQKLAIVGDTQYF. CDR3 bases: TGTGCCAGCAGCCAAAAACTAGCGATAGTGGGGGATACGCAGTATTTT.

The J gene is TRBJ2-4, the V gene TRBV7-2, with D uncertain. The germline V gene encodes CDR1 SGHTA and CDR2 FQGNSA. Trimming removed 2 bases at V and 7 bases at J, with 12 bases between. This CDR3 has 14 amino acids. The CDR3 protein is CASSLFWQENIQYF. In nucleotides, the CDR3 is TGTGCCAGCAGCTTATTCTGGCAGGAGAACATTCAGTACTTC.

This clonotype was recorded a few times. This chain joins TRBV20-1 and TRBJ2-7, with 11 positions matching TRBD1. This CDR3 is built from 12 residues. Per germline, CDR1 DFQATT and CDR2 SNEGSKA (reference sequence). The J segment lost 5 bases and the V segment lost 6 bases, leaving 3 bases of the junction unmatched. CDR3 in DNA: TGCAGTGCCGGACAGGGGGCGGACGAGCAGTACTTC. As protein: CSAGQGADEQYF.

This clonotype was picked up a small number of times. The rearrangement uses TRBV12-5 and TRBJ1-3, with 7 bases fitting TRBD1. The germline gives CDR1 LGHNT, CDR2 FRNRAP. The CDR3 is made up of 14 amino acids. After removal of 5 bases from V and 2 bases from J, the junction contained 3 bases not matched to a gene. CDR3 nucleotides: TGTGCTAGTGGTCCCGGGACAGCTGGAAACACCATATATTTT. Protein product: CASGPGTAGNTIYF.

This clonotype was counted at least ten times. Written as DNA, the CDR3 is TGTGCCAGTAGTATAGGATGGCAGAGCTCCTACGAGCAGTACTTC. Protein product: CASSIGWQSSYEQYF. The chain uses TRBV19 and TRBJ2-7; D unresolved. The V gene's germline CDR1 is LNHDA and CDR2 SQIVND (reference sequence). This CDR3 comprises 15 residues. Trimming pared 1 base from V and 0 bases from J, leaving 10 bases between.